The 13 T cell receptor beta chains listed next were all sequenced from one sample in a study of blood T cell repertoires in COVID-19. Using immunoSEQ multiplex PCR, the repertoire was profiled, and TCRdb retains in-frame clones only, with some absent. The data contain around 100,000 clones, around 82% of them singletons. The specimen sequenced was peripheral blood. These receptors originate from a human donor in a cohort sampled during active or convalescent COVID-19.

The rearrangement uses TRBV7-3 and TRBJ1-2; possible D gene TRBD1, 6 bases. Per the germline V gene, CDR1 is SGHTA and CDR2 is FQGTGA. The CDR3 extends over 14 amino acids. Trimming removed 1 base from V and 7 bases from J, with 13 bases in between. In nucleotides, the CDR3 is TGTGCCAGCAGCTTAAGTGGGGGCGTCGGTGGCTACACCTTC. As protein: CASSLSGGVGGYTF.

V is TRBV7-2 and J is TRBJ1-2, with 9 bases matching TRBD1. The J segment lost 10 bases and the V segment lost 4 bases, leaving 7 bases of the junction unmatched. Germline CDR1 SGHTA, CDR2 FQGNSA. The CDR3 sequence is 13 residues long. DNA for the CDR3: TGTGCCAGCAGCTCTTCCCGGGACAGGGACTACACCTTC. Protein product: CASSSSRDRDYTF.

V gene TRBV5-6 combines with J gene TRBJ1-5, with 8 bases matching TRBD1. There are 16 residues in the CDR3. The V and J ends lost 2 bases and 4 bases, in that order; junction bases with no gene match: 8. Germline lookup yields CDR1 SGHDT and CDR2 YYEEEE. The CDR3 coding sequence is TGTGCCAGCAGCTTTGCCGGGACAGGAGGTAATCAGCCCCAGCATTTT. This encodes CASSFAGTGGNQPQHF.

This sequence joins TRBV4-1 and TRBJ2-3; 8 bases are a match to TRBD1. The germline V gene encodes CDR1 MGHRA and CDR2 YSYEKL. After removal of 0 bases from V and 6 bases from J, the junction contained 5 bases not matched to a gene. There are 15 residues in the CDR3. The CDR3 is CASSQDGTGIDTQYF. The CDR3 nucleotides read TGCGCCAGCAGCCAAGATGGGACAGGTATTGATACGCAGTATTTT.

This clone has only one observation. The chain links TRBV27 to TRBJ1-6; no clear D gene. V was pared by 6 bases and J by 9 bases, with 15 bases between. Germline assignment: CDR1 MNHEY and CDR2 SMNVEV (reference sequence). This CDR3 contains 14 residues. The CDR3, as DNA: TGTGCCAGCAGCCTCAGCGGGGATGGTTCACCCCTCCACTTT. Protein: CASSLSGDGSPLHF.

This chain connects TRBV25-1 to TRBJ1-2; D ambiguous. Looked up from germline, CDR1 is MGHDK and CDR2 is SYGVNS. The CDR3 has 15 amino acids. Trimming removed 5 bases from V and 0 bases from J, with 13 bases in between. The CDR3 loop is CASSPPEGANYGYTF. The CDR3 nucleotides read TGTGCCAGCAGTCCTCCGGAGGGAGCTAACTATGGCTACACCTTC.

The chain recombines TRBV27 with TRBJ1-6; 7 nucleotides agree with TRBD1. In germline, CDR1 is MNHEY, CDR2 SMNVEV (reference sequence). The CDR3 spans 13 residues. After removal of 7 bases from V and 4 bases from J, the junction contained 1 base not matched to a gene. The CDR3 loop reads CASMTGYNSPLHF. The CDR3 DNA sequence: TGTGCCAGCATGACAGGGTATAATTCACCCCTCCACTTT.

The chain carries TRBV19 and TRBJ1-5; TRBD1 agrees at 8 bases. This CDR3 spans 13 amino acids. Per germline, CDR1 LNHDA and CDR2 SQIVND (reference sequence). V shed 8 bases, J shed 7 bases, and the junction held 7 bases outside the gene matches. For the CDR3, the DNA is TGTGCCAGTGGACAGGGAGGTATCCAGCCCCAGCATTTT. As protein: CASGQGGIQPQHF.

The V and J genes are TRBV7-2 and TRBJ1-1; no clear D. V was trimmed by 1 base and J by 6 bases, leaving 18 bases between them. Per germline, CDR1 SGHTA and CDR2 FQGNSA. The CDR3 loop spans 16 amino acids. The chain's CDR3 is CASSLGRLLGSPEAFF. As DNA, the CDR3 is TGTGCCAGCAGCTTAGGGCGATTATTGGGGAGTCCTGAAGCTTTCTTT.

The V gene is TRBV15, the J gene TRBJ1-1; no firm D call. V was cut by 1 base and J by 6 bases, with 9 bases left in between. Germline CDR1 is LNHNV and CDR2 is YYDKDF (reference sequence). This CDR3 is 13 amino acids long. As DNA, the CDR3 is TGTGCCACCAGCAGAGTGTCTGCGGCTGAAGCTTTCTTT. It encodes CATSRVSAAEAFF.

J is TRBJ2-5 and V is TRBV7-3; D gene uncertain. The CDR3 consists of 13 residues. Between the trimmed V and J ends, which lost 5 bases and 2 bases, there was a span of 9 bases. Germline V CDR1 and CDR2: SGHTA, FQGTGA. The CDR3 nucleotides read TGTGCCAGCAGCAATCGCGTTCAAGAGACCCAGTACTTC. The encoded protein is CASSNRVQETQYF.

The chain has TRBV7-9 and TRBJ2-3; 15 bases map to TRBD2. The V and J ends lost 4 bases and 6 bases, in that order; junction bases with no gene match: 5. Germline V lookup: CDR1 SEHNR, CDR2 FQNEAQ (reference sequence). This CDR3 has 16 residues. This CDR3 is CASSSRTSGGVDTQYF. In DNA form, the CDR3 reads TGTGCCAGCAGCTCCCGGACTAGCGGGGGGGTGGATACGCAGTATTTT.

V is TRBV6-5 and J is TRBJ1-5; no reliable D call. Germline CDR1 and CDR2: MNHEY and SVGAGI. V was shortened by 6 bases and J by 0 bases, with 12 bases between the two germline ends. The length of the CDR3 is 15 residues. The CDR3: CASSSGWNSNQPQHF. The CDR3 DNA reads TGTGCCAGCAGCTCGGGGTGGAATAGCAATCAGCCCCAGCATTTT.